These T cell receptor beta chains were read from a single sample in a study of T-cell memory formation after mild COVID-19. TCRdb re-analysed the 5' RACE reads in MiXCR, keeping a single row per CDR3 protein. Here the sample spans roughly 380,000 distinct CDR3 sequences, approximately 29% being singletons. Sample: PBMCs or a T cell subset sorted from them (not recorded which). All receptors derive from an adult woman who had mild COVID-19 (a few samples of this study predate the infection). Cell type and time point are not known. CDR3s include the opening cysteine and the closing phenylalanine or tryptophan. D genes are given only for firm matches. Not all rows give a size; the values are once, few, many and, for expanded clones, a class.

size	D	V	J	CDR3	DNA
NA	NA	TRBV14	TRBJ2-1	CASSQVWKVTSYNEQFF	TGTGCCAGCAGCCAAGTTTGGAAGGTTACTTCCTACAATGAGCAGTTCTTC
few	TRBD2	TRBV5-1	TRBJ2-7	CASSLTSATYEQYF	TGCGCCAGCAGCTTGACTAGCGCGACCTACGAGCAGTACTTC
NA	NA	TRBV5-1	TRBJ2-2	CASSLSLNTGELFF	TGCGCCAGCAGCTTGTCCTTAAACACCGGGGAGCTGTTTTTT
NA	TRBD2	TRBV12-3/TRBV12-4	TRBJ2-1	CASSLTGGLTYNEQFF	TGTGCCAGCAGTTTGACCGGGGGACTAACTTACAATGAGCAGTTCTTC
NA	NA	TRBV24-1	TRBJ2-3	CATSEQEDSSTDTQYF	TGTGCCACCAGTGAACAGGAGGACAGCAGCACAGATACGCAGTATTTT
NA	TRBD1	TRBV5-4	TRBJ1-1	CASSLSGGRTEAFF	TGTGCCAGCAGCTTGTCAGGGGGCCGTACTGAAGCTTTCTTT
many	NA	TRBV5-1	TRBJ2-2	CASSLAGATGELFF	TGCGCCAGCAGCTTGGCAGGGGCCACCGGGGAGCTGTTTTTT
NA	NA	TRBV6-2/TRBV6-3	TRBJ2-2	CASSPEVGPKGGELFF	TGTGCCAGCAGCCCCGAGGTGGGGCCCAAAGGAGGGGAGCTGTTTTTT
few	NA	TRBV20-1	TRBJ2-2	CSARAPGAGELFF	TGCAGTGCTAGGGCACCAGGGGCCGGGGAGCTGTTTTTT
NA	NA	TRBV5-1	TRBJ1-1	CASSSGRTVGTEAFF	TGCGCCAGCAGCTCCGGACGGACTGTTGGAACTGAAGCTTTCTTT
NA	NA	TRBV18	TRBJ2-5	CASSPQLGETQYF	TGTGCCAGCTCACCACAGCTGGGCGAGACCCAGTACTTC
many	NA	TRBV7-2	TRBJ2-5	CASSPMKQETQYF	TGTGCCAGCAGTCCAATGAAACAAGAGACCCAGTACTTC